These 2 T cell receptor beta chains were sequenced from one sample in a study of T-cell memory formation after mild COVID-19. TCRdb processed the 5' RACE reads anew with MiXCR; each CDR3 protein has one entry. The sample shows 550,000 to 600,000 distinct CDR3 sequences, 17% of them seen only once. Sequencing was performed on PBMCs or a T cell subset sorted from them (not recorded which). The receptors come from an adult woman who had mild COVID-19 (a few samples of this study predate the infection). Cell type and time point are not known.

The CDR3 sequence: CASSLDGFPVRLAGDNEQFF. DNA of the CDR3: TGTGCCAGCAGCTTAGACGGCTTTCCAGTTCGACTAGCGGGGGACAATGAGCAGTTCTTC. This chain connects TRBV11-2 to TRBJ2-1; TRBD2 matches at 12 bases. CDR3 size: 20 residues. Germline-derived CDR1 and CDR2 are SGHAT and FQNNGV. V was pared by 0 bases and J by 5 bases, with 14 bases of the junction left unmatched.

The V and J genes are TRBV12-3 or TRBV12-4 and TRBJ2-5; TRBD2 might be the D (5 bases). V lost 0 bases and J 2 bases, leaving 10 bases between the germline ends. The CDR3 has 15 amino acids. The CDR3 nucleotides are TGTGCCAGCAGTTTAGCAACTAGGAGGCAAGAGACCCAGTACTTC. It codes for CASSLATRRQETQYF.